This note documents a single TCR beta chain sequence. Per germline, CDR1 SGHVS and CDR2 FQNEAQ. Trimming shortened V by 4 bases and J by 3 bases, and 9 bases separated the two germline ends. The CDR3 totals 13 residues. Authors' analysis steps: The authors estimated nucleated cell counts from reference gene primer amplification. The method was immunoSEQ multiplex PCR; TCRdb's version includes in-frame clones alone and lacks a portion of them. V and J calls and clone size are as listed in that table; D and trimming were resolved from the DNA. Of hundreds of thousands of clones listed, about 87% were seen once; the top ten hold about 0.24%. This specimen comes from a study of blood T cell repertoires in COVID-19. About the study: The samples span acute and convalescent COVID-19 from the United States, Italy and Spain.

The chain links TRBV7-8 to TRBJ1-2; maybe TRBD1 (5 bases). Sequences were obtained from peripheral blood. The receptor comes from a woman younger than 35 with acute or convalescent COVID-19. The CDR3: CASSSGQDYGYTF. CDR3 nucleotide sequence: TGTGCCAGCAGCTCTGGACAAGACTATGGCTACACCTTC.